This T cell receptor beta chain stems from a study of blood T cell repertoires in COVID-19. Study details: Samples representing acute and convalescent COVID-19 were sourced from the United States, Italy and Spain. The analysed material was cDNA or gDNA that came from T cells, B-cell-depleted T cells, or PBMCs.

V shed 6 bases and J 2 bases; nucleotides not matched to a gene: 10. There are 15 residues in the CDR3. Germline CDR1 and CDR2: MNHEY and SVGAGI. Original analysis: Amplifying reference gene primers gave estimates of nucleated cell counts. The repertoire was sequenced with immunoSEQ multiplex PCR; TCRdb's copy has only in-frame clones and lacks some. V and J calls and clone size are copied from that table; D and trimming were computed from the DNA. Here the sample spans around 59,000 clones, around 90% being singletons. The chain joins TRBV6-5 to TRBJ2-7, with 7 bases matching TRBD1. Input material: peripheral blood. The receptor comes from a man in his fifties or sixties with acute or convalescent COVID-19. As DNA, the CDR3 is TGTGCCAGCAGCCGGGACAGAAATATCCCCTACGAGCAGTACTTC. Protein: CASSRDRNIPYEQYF.